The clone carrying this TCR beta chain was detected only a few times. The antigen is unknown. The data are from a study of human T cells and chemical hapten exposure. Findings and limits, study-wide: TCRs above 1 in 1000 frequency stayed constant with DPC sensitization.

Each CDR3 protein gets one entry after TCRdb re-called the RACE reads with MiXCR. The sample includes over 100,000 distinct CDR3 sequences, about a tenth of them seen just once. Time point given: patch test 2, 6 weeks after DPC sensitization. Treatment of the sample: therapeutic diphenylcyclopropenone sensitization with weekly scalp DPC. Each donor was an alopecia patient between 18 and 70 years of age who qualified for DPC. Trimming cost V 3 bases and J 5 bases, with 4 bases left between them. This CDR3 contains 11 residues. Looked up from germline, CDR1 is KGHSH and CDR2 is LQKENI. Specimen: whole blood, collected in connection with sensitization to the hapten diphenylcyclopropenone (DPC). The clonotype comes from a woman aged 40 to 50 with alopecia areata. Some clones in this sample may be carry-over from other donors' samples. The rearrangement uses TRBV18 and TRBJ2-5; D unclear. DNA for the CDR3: TGTGCCAGCTCACCGGGGGAGACCCAGTACTTC. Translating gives CASSPGETQYF.